This TCR beta chain derives from a study of blood T cells in healthy people across ages. A second PCR of 7 to 11 cycles used a sample-barcoded 5' primer and a J-beta primer mix. TCRdb called the 5' RACE reads again in MiXCR, with one record for every CDR3 protein. The sample lists about 1,400,000 distinct CDR3 sequences, 42% occurring once. Of note for this clonotype: The antigen remains unidentified.

Notes on the study in general: One million T cells yielded diversity estimates that were considered underestimates. Diversity of TCR beta per million T cells declined in a roughly linear way with age.

Isolating PBMCs gave at least 7 million of these cells per sample. Germline lookup yields CDR1 MNHNY and CDR2 SVGAGI (reference sequence). V was trimmed by 7 bases and J by 0 bases, leaving 12 bases between them. The CDR3 length is 14 residues. This sequence joins TRBV6-6 and TRBJ1-1; maybe TRBD1 (5 bases). This receptor was identified in a young woman in good health. The sequenced sample was blood. The CDR3 region is CASTNRIMNTEAFF. CDR3 DNA: TGTGCCAGCACTAACAGGATCATGAACACTGAAGCTTTCTTT.